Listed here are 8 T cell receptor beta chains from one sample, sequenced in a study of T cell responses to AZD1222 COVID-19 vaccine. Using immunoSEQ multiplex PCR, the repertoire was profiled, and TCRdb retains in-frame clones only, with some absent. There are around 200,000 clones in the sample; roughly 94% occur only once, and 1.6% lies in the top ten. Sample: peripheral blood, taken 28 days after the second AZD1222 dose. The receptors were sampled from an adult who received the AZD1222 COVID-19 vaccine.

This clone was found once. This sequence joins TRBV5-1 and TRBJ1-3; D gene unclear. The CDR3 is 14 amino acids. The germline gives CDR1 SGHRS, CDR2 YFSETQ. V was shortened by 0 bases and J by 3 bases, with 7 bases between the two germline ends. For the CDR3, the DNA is TGCGCCAGCAGCTTGGTGGGAATTGGAAACACCATATATTTT. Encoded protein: CASSLVGIGNTIYF.

Here the CDR3 reads CASRAALGSNQPQHF. CDR3 in DNA: TGTGCCAGCAGGGCGGCCCTAGGGAGCAATCAGCCCCAGCATTTT. This chain connects TRBV28 to TRBJ1-5; D not certain. V lost 6 bases and J 1 base, leaving 13 bases between the germline ends. In germline, CDR1 is MDHEN, CDR2 SYDVKM. The CDR3 covers 15 residues.

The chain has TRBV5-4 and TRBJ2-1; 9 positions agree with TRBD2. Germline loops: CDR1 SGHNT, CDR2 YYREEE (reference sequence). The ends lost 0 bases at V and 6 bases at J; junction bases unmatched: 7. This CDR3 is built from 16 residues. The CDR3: CASSLEAGGPGNEQFF. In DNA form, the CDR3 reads TGTGCCAGCAGCTTGGAGGCGGGAGGGCCCGGCAATGAGCAGTTCTTC.

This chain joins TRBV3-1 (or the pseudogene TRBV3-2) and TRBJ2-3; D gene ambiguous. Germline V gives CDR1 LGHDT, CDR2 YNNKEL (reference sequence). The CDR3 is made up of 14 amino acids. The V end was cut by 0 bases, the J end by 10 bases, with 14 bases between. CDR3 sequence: CASSQERRSKAQYF. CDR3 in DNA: TGTGCCAGCAGCCAAGAAAGACGGAGCAAAGCGCAGTATTTT.

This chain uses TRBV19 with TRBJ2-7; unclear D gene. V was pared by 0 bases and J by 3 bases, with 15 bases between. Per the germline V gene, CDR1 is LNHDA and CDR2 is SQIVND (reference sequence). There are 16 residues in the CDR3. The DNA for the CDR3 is TGTGCCAGTAGTATAGATCTCGCGTGGACCAACTACGAGCAGTACTTC. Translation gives CASSIDLAWTNYEQYF.

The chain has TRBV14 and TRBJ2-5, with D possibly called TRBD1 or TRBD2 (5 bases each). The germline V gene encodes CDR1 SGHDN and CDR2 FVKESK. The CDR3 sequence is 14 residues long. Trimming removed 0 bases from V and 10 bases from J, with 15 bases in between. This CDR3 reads CASSQDYGDGRQYF. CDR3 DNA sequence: TGTGCCAGCAGCCAAGATTACGGGGACGGTCGCCAGTACTTC. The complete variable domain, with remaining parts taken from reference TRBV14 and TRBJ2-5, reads EAGVTQFPSHSVIEKGQTVTLRCDPISGHDNLYWYRRVMGKEIKFLLHFVKESKQDESGMPNNRFLAERTGGTYSTLKVQPAELEDSGVYFCASSQDYGDGRQYFGPGTRLLVL.

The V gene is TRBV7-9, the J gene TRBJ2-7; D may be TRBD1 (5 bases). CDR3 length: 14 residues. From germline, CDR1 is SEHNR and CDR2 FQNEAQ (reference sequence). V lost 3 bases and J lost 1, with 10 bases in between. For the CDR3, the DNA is TGTGCCAGCAGCTTTACCGACAGATCCTACGAGCAGTACTTC. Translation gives CASSFTDRSYEQYF.

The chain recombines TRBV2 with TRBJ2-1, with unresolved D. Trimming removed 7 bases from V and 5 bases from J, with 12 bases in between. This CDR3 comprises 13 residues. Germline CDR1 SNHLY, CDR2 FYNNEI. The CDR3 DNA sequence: TGTGCCAGCACCCCTACAAGGCACAATGAGCAGTTCTTC. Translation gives CASTPTRHNEQFF.